At least ten counts were recorded for the clone carrying this T cell receptor (beta chain). The sample is drawn from a study of Graves' ophthalmopathy and Graves' hyperthyroidism. On the study more broadly: Pretreatment peripheral blood was obtained at initial diagnosis.

Excluded: other autoimmune disease, uncontrolled infection, pregnancy or lactation. The diagnostic workup employed clinical symptoms, serum thyroxine, TRAb, thyroid ultrasound and orbital computed tomography. The PBMCs used were ones drawn from 9.5 to 10 ml of fresh peripheral blood. The authors amplified TCR beta CDR3 regions, and they did so from RNA transcripts for repertoire sequencing. Second-round multiplex PCR came after first-round RT-PCR with HTBI primers. TCRdb re-called the multiplex PCR reads through MiXCR, storing one row per CDR3 protein. The data contain roughly 380,000 distinct CDR3 sequences, 15% to 19% of them seen just once; the ten biggest clones take up around 6.6%. Germline V gene lookup returns CDR1 MNHNS and CDR2 SASEGT. The CDR3 consists of 14 residues. V lost 2 bases, J lost 1 base, and 8 bases lay in between.

The rearrangement uses TRBV6-1 and TRBJ2-5; either TRBD1 or TRBD2 may fit D (5 bases each). Sequencing was performed on peripheral blood. This sequence was found in a woman aged 18-30 years with stable Graves' hyperthyroidism. This CDR3 reads CASSEWGFQETQYF. In DNA form, the CDR3 reads TGTGCCAGCAGTGAATGGGGGTTCCAAGAGACCCAGTACTTC.